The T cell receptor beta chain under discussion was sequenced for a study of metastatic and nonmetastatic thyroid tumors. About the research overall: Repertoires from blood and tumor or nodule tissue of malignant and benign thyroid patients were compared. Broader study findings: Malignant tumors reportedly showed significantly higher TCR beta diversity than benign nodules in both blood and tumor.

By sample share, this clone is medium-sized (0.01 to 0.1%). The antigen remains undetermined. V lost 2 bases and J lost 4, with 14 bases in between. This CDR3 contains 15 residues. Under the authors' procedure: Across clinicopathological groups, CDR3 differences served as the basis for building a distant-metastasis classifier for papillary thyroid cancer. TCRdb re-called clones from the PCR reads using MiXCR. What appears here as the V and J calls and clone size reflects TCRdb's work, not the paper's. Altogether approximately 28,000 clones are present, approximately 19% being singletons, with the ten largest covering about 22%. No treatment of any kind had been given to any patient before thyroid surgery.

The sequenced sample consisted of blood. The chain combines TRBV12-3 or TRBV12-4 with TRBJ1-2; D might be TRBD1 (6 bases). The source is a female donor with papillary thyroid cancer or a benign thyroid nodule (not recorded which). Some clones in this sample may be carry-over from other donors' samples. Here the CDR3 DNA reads TGTGCCAGCAGTTTACGGGGGCCGGGAGTCTATGGCTACACCTTC. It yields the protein CASSLRGPGVYGYTF.